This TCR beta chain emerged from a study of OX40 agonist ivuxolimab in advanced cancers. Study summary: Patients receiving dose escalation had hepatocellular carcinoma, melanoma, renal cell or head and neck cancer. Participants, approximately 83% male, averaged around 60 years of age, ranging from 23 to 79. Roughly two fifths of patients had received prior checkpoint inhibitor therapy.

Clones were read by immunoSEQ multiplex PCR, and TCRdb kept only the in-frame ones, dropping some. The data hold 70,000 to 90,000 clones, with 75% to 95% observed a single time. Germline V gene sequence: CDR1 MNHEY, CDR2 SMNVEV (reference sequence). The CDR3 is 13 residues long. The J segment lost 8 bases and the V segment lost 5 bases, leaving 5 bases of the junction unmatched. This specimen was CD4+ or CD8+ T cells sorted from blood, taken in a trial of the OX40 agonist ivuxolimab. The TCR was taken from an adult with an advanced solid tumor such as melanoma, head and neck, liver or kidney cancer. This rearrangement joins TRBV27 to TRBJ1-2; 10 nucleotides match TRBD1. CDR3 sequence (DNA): TGTGCCAGCAGTCGGGACAGGGGAGGAGGCTACACCTTC. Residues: CASSRDRGGGYTF.